This T cell receptor (beta chain) was sequenced in a study of metastatic and nonmetastatic thyroid tumors (dated by TCRdb to the early 2020s). In the study overall: For patients with malignant and with benign thyroid disease, the researchers compared repertoires between peripheral blood samples and tumor or nodule tissue samples. Overall study outcomes, separate from this receptor: In both blood and tumor samples, malignant tumors were reported to have significantly higher TCR beta diversity than benign nodules.

This clone has only a few counts. What this receptor recognizes is not known. No per-base quality is available; no much larger clone lies one base away. None of the patients had been given any treatment before thyroid surgery. Patient clinical samples collected from about 2012 to 2018 were retrospectively analysed using T-cell receptor beta sequencing. Libraries were built with PCR. The data were produced on an Illumina HiSeq 4000. High-throughput sequencing was used to profile the CDR3 region of the TCR beta-chain in every patient. As for the original processing: CDR3 differences across clinicopathological groups were used to build a classifier for discriminating distant-metastatic papillary thyroid cancer patients. To measure repertoire diversity the researchers used the Shannon index, while the Morisita-Horn index served to gauge how similar the tumor and blood repertoires were. TCRdb passed the public sequencing reads through fastp at Q25 and MiXCR, retaining productive beta sequences. The V and J calls and clone size are TCRdb's, not the authors'. The table for this sample lists roughly 33,000 clones; approximately 15% of them were counted only once. The leading ten clones occupy under 7% of the sample.

V and J are truncated by 2 bases and 4 bases respectively, leaving an intervening sequence of 19 bases. The CDR3 numbers 17 residues from cysteine through phenylalanine. The DNA shown is the 51-base CDR3, in frame from base 1. The chain is assembled from TRBV12-3 or TRBV12-4 and TRBJ2-3; a weak D assignment points to TRBD2 (5 bases agree). Material: blood. This clonotype was obtained from a female donor with papillary thyroid cancer or a benign thyroid nodule (not recorded which). Some clones in this sample may be carry-over from other donors' samples. The CDR3 region: CASSLTPLSGCADTQYF. The nucleotide sequence reads as follows: TGTGCCAGCAGTTTAACCCCTCTATCGGGATGTGCAGATACGCAGTATTTT.